Below, one T cell receptor (beta chain) is given with its context. Its cognate antigen has yet to be identified. Base-call qualities are not available, and no considerably larger clone is one nucleotide away. The entry originates in a study of control samples from healthy donors and cancer patients (dated by TCRdb to the early 2020s). Including cysteine and phenylalanine, the CDR3 has 13 amino acids. The only DNA kept is the CDR3, 39 bases in frame from the first base. The germline V gene provides CDR1 SGDLS and CDR2 YYNGEE. V gives up 1 base and J gives up 0 bases, and the segment between their germline ends measures 4 bases. Library preparation employed the immunoSEQ multiplex PCR assay. TCRdb provides this immuneACCESS table in a form limited to in-frame rearrangements. Some clones are lacking; in checked studies, under half of them reflect an unresolved V gene, and why the rest are absent is not known. Counted in this sample were 90,000 or so clones; around 87% of them appeared once. The biggest ten clones account for 0.95% to 1.5% of the sample.

The sequenced sample was blood. The clonotype was recovered from a woman aged 50 to 65 in good health. The sequence joins TRBV9 to TRBJ1-1; confidence is insufficient to name the D gene. The DNA sequence follows: TGTGCCAGCAGCGTAAGAATGAACACTGAAGCTTTCTTT. Protein translation: CASSVRMNTEAFF.